Listed below are T cell receptor beta chains from one sample, sequenced in a study of T cells in Graves' hyperthyroidism and ophthalmopathy. TCRdb used MiXCR to reprocess the multiplex PCR reads, holding one entry per CDR3 protein. The table has around 350,000 distinct CDR3 sequences, approximately 20% seen once. The sequenced sample was blood. Every receptor here comes from a woman aged 18 to 35 with Graves' hyperthyroidism. Both conserved end residues are part of each CDR3. D genes are given only for firm matches. Clone size is shown for a subset of rows, as once, few, many or a class of expanded clone.

d_gene: NA; abundance: few; v_gene: TRBV20-1; j_gene: TRBJ1-6; CDR3aa: CSARDHRGTYNSPLHF; CDR3nt: TGCAGTGCTAGAGATCATAGGGGCACCTATAATTCACCCCTCCACTTT
d_gene: NA; abundance: many; v_gene: TRBV5-1; j_gene: TRBJ2-3; CDR3aa: CASSLGDSQDTQYF; CDR3nt: TGCGCCAGCAGCTTGGGAGACAGCCAAGATACGCAGTATTTT
d_gene: NA; abundance: many; v_gene: TRBV2; j_gene: TRBJ1-3; CDR3aa: CASSVNVRASGNTIYF; CDR3nt: TGTGCCAGCAGTGTCAACGTTCGGGCCTCTGGAAACACCATATATTTT
d_gene: NA; abundance: many; v_gene: TRBV3-1; j_gene: TRBJ1-1; CDR3aa: CASSSPGWTEAFF; CDR3nt: TGTGCCAGCAGCTCCCCAGGATGGACTGAAGCTTTCTTT
d_gene: TRBD1; abundance: many; v_gene: TRBV28; j_gene: TRBJ2-7; CDR3aa: CASSHRGDIGVEQYF; CDR3nt: TGTGCCAGCAGCCACAGGGGTGACATTGGGGTCGAGCAGTACTTC
d_gene: NA; abundance: many; v_gene: TRBV28; j_gene: TRBJ2-2; CDR3aa: CASSFVFGGGRTGELFF; CDR3nt: TGTGCCAGCAGTTTTGTATTTGGAGGGGGCCGAACCGGGGAGCTGTTTTTT
d_gene: NA; abundance: many; v_gene: TRBV6-5; j_gene: TRBJ1-1; CDR3aa: CASSYRLGTEAFF; CDR3nt: TGTGCCAGCAGTTACCGCCTCGGTACTGAAGCTTTCTTT
d_gene: NA; abundance: many; v_gene: TRBV15; j_gene: TRBJ2-2; CDR3aa: CATSRAQGSGELFF; CDR3nt: TGTGCCACCAGCAGGGCCCAGGGTTCCGGGGAGCTGTTTTTT
d_gene: NA; abundance: many; v_gene: TRBV24-1; j_gene: TRBJ2-7; CDR3aa: CATSDTRGASYEQYF; CDR3nt: TGTGCCACCAGTGATACAAGAGGGGCCTCCTACGAGCAGTACTTC
d_gene: TRBD1; abundance: many; v_gene: TRBV6-1; j_gene: TRBJ2-2; CDR3aa: CASRLTGRAGELFF; CDR3nt: TGTGCCAGCAGGCTGACAGGGCGGGCCGGGGAGCTGTTTTTT
d_gene: TRBD2; abundance: many; v_gene: TRBV18; j_gene: TRBJ2-5; CDR3aa: CASSGAGATGAQYF; CDR3nt: TGTGCCAGCTCAGGAGCGGGGGCCACGGGGGCCCAGTACTTC
d_gene: TRBD1; abundance: many; v_gene: TRBV6-1; j_gene: TRBJ1-3; CDR3aa: CASSEWTGAGNTIYF; CDR3nt: TGTGCCAGCAGTGAATGGACAGGGGCTGGAAACACCATATATTTT
d_gene: NA; abundance: many; v_gene: TRBV20-1; j_gene: TRBJ1-1; CDR3aa: CSVRQEYEAFF; CDR3nt: TGCAGTGTTCGACAGGAGTATGAAGCTTTCTTT
d_gene: TRBD1; abundance: many; v_gene: TRBV2; j_gene: TRBJ1-2; CDR3aa: CASSTGEGYTF; CDR3nt: TGTGCCAGCAGCACAGGGGAAGGCTACACCTTC
d_gene: TRBD2; abundance: many; v_gene: TRBV20-1; j_gene: TRBJ2-7; CDR3aa: CSAPPGLALHEQYF; CDR3nt: TGCAGTGCACCTCCGGGACTAGCTTTGCACGAGCAGTACTTC
d_gene: NA; abundance: NA; v_gene: TRBV20-1; j_gene: TRBJ2-5; CDR3aa: CSASVSWEETQYF; CDR3nt: TGCAGTGCTAGCGTATCCTGGGAGGAGACCCAGTACTTC
d_gene: TRBD1; abundance: NA; v_gene: TRBV12-3/TRBV12-4; j_gene: TRBJ2-7; CDR3aa: CASSLLDRSYEQYF; CDR3nt: TGTGCCAGCAGTTTATTGGACAGGTCCTACGAGCAGTACTTC
d_gene: NA; abundance: many; v_gene: TRBV6-5; j_gene: TRBJ1-1; CDR3aa: CASRVDNFFEAFF; CDR3nt: TGTGCCAGCAGGGTAGACAATTTTTTTGAAGCTTTCTTT
d_gene: NA; abundance: NA; v_gene: TRBV4-3; j_gene: TRBJ1-5; CDR3aa: CASSQDGLQPQHF; CDR3nt: TGCGCCAGCAGCCAAGATGGACTTCAGCCCCAGCATTTT
d_gene: NA; abundance: many; v_gene: TRBV10-3; j_gene: TRBJ1-5; CDR3aa: CAISVGGRQPQHF; CDR3nt: TGTGCCATCAGCGTTGGGGGTAGGCAGCCCCAGCATTTT
d_gene: NA; abundance: NA; v_gene: TRBV3-1; j_gene: TRBJ1-3; CDR3aa: CASSQVSVSGNTIYF; CDR3nt: TGTGCCAGCAGCCAAGTATCGGTCTCTGGAAACACCATATATTTT
d_gene: NA; abundance: many; v_gene: TRBV6-1; j_gene: TRBJ2-4; CDR3aa: CASSSGRIAKNIQYF; CDR3nt: TGTGCCAGCAGCTCCGGGCGGATAGCCAAAAACATTCAGTACTTC
d_gene: NA; abundance: many; v_gene: TRBV28; j_gene: TRBJ2-2; CDR3aa: CASSLFQGNTGELFF; CDR3nt: TGTGCCAGCAGTTTATTTCAGGGTAACACCGGGGAGCTGTTTTTT